This TCR beta chain was obtained from a study of blood T cell repertoires in COVID-19. Study-wide context: T cells, B-cell-depleted T cells, or PBMCs provided the cDNA or gDNA that served as material.

The V gene's germline CDR1 is KGHSH and CDR2 LQKENI. V shed 1 base and J 5 bases; nucleotides not matched to a gene: 5. This CDR3 spans 15 amino acids. Patients from Seattle were sampled longitudinally, starting during active infection. The assay was immunoSEQ multiplex PCR, and TCRdb's table has in-frame clones only and misses some. The sample has approximately 150,000 clones, approximately 90% seen once. J is TRBJ2-5 and V is TRBV18, with 9 bases matching TRBD2. Sequences were obtained from peripheral blood. The clonotype originates from a man aged 18-30 years with COVID-19, enrolled during active disease. The CDR3 loop reads CASSPRSGGQETQYF. CDR3 DNA sequence: TGTGCCAGCTCACCACGGAGCGGGGGGCAGGAGACCCAGTACTTC.